This T cell receptor beta chain is drawn from a study of T-cell memory formation after mild COVID-19. As for the study in general: TCR clusters were largely donor specific.

5'RACE with constant-segment primers built TCRalpha and TCRbeta cDNA libraries with UMIs. TCRdb analysed the 5' RACE reads with MiXCR anew, one entry per CDR3 protein. Here the sample spans under 350,000 distinct CDR3 sequences, 15% to 20% being singletons. Study observations and caveats: Specificity for SARS-CoV-2 was not confirmed among the second-wave clones peaking on day 37. CD4+ contracting clones lay mainly in CM and EM, CD8+ ones in EMRA.

As to this clonotype: Its antigen is as yet unknown. The junction shows a germline mismatch at one end, possibly a read error.

Input material: PBMCs or a T cell subset sorted from them (not recorded which). This TCR was recovered from a young man who had mild COVID-19 (a few samples of this study predate the infection). Cell type and time point are not known.

The CDR3 loop reads CASSVPGQGHYGYTF. The CDR3 DNA reads as TGTGCCAGTAGTGTACCGGGACAGGGGCACTACGGCTACACCTTC. The rearrangement uses TRBV19 and TRBJ1-2; 10 nucleotides align to TRBD1. CDR3 size: 15 residues. CDR1 LNHDA and CDR2 SQIVND come from the germline V gene (reference sequence).